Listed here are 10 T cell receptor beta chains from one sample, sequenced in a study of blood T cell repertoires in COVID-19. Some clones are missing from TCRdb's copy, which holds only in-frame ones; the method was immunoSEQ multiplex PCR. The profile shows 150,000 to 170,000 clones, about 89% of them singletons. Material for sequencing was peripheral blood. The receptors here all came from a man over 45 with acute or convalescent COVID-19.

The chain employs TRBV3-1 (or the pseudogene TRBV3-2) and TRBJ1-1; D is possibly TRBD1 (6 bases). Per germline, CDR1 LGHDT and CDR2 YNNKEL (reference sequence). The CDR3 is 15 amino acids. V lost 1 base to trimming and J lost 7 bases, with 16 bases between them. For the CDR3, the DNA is TGTGCCAGCAGCCAAGGATCCGGACAGAGTAGTGAAGCTTTCTTT. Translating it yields CASSQGSGQSSEAFF.

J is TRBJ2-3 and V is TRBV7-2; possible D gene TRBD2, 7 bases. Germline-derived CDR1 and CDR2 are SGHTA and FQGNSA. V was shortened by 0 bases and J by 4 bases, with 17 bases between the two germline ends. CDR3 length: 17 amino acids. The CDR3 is CASSLAQLGGGPDTQYF. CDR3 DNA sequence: TGTGCCAGCAGCTTAGCGCAGTTAGGGGGAGGGCCAGATACGCAGTATTTT. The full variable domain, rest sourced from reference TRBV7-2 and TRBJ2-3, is GAGVSQSPSNKVTEKGKDVELRCDPISGHTALYWYRQSLGQGLEFLIYFQGNSAPDKSGLPSDRFSAERTGGSVSTLTIQRTQQEDSAVYLCASSLAQLGGGPDTQYFGPGTRLTVL.

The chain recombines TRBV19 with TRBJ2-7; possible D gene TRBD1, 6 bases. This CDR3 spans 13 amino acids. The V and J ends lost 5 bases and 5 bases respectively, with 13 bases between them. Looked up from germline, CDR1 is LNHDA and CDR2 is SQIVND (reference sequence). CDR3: CASSPQGFDEQYF. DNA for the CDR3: TGTGCCAGTAGTCCCCAGGGGTTCGACGAGCAGTACTTC.

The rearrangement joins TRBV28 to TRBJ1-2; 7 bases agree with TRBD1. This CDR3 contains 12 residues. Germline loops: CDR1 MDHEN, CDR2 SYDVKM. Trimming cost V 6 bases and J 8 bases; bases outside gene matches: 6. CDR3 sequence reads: CASRQGLSGYTF. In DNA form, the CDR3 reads TGTGCCAGCAGACAGGGGTTAAGCGGCTACACCTTC.

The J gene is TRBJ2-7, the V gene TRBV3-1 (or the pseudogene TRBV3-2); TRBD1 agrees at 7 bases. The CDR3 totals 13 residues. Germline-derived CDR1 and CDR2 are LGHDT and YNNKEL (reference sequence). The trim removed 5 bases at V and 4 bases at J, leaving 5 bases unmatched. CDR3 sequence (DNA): TGTGCCAGCAGCTTTACGACAGGGTACGAGCAGTACTTC. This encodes CASSFTTGYEQYF.

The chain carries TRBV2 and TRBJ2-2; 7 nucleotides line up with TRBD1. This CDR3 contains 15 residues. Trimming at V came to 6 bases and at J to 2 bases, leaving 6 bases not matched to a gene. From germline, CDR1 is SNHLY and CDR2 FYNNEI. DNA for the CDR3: TGTGCCAGCAGCGGGACAGTTAGAAACACCGGGGAGCTGTTTTTT. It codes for CASSGTVRNTGELFF.

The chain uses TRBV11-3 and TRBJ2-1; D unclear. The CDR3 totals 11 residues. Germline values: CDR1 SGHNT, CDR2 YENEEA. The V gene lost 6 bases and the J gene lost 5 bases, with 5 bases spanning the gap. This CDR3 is CASSYNNEQFF. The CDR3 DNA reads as TGTGCCAGCAGTTATAACAATGAGCAGTTCTTC.

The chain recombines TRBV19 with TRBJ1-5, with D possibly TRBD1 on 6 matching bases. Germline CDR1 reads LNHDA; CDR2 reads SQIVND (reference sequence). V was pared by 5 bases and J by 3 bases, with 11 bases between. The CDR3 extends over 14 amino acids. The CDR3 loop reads CASSFGQLNQPQHF. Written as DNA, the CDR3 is TGTGCCAGTAGTTTCGGACAGCTCAATCAGCCCCAGCATTTT.

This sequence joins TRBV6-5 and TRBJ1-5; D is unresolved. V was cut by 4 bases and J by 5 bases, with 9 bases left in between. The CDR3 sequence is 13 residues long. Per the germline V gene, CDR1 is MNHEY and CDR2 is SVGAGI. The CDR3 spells CASSFLADQPQHF. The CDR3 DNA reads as TGTGCCAGCAGTTTCTTAGCGGATCAGCCCCAGCATTTT.

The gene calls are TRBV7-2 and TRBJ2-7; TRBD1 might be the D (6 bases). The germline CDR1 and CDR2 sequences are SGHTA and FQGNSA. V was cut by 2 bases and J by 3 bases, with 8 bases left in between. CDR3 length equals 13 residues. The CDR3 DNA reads TGTGCCAGCAGCTTAAAGGGGGTCTACGAGCAGTACGTC. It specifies CASSLKGVYEQYV.